The rows below give T cell receptor beta chains drawn from one sample of a study of CD8 T cells in ankylosing spondylitis. MiXCR was run by TCRdb on the 5' RACE reads, yielding one entry per CDR3 protein. The repertoire holds 750,000 to 850,000 distinct CDR3 sequences, with over 9.5% as singletons. The sequenced sample was blood, either unsorted or a sorted T cell fraction (not recorded which). These TCRs come from a male donor with ankylosing spondylitis. Both conserved end residues are part of each CDR3. A D gene is named only where the DNA matches it firmly. A row's size may be missing; if present it is once, few, many or a size class.

v_call	d_call	clone_size	j_call	cdr3_nt	cdr3_aa
TRBV7-2	.	.	TRBJ1-2	TGTGCCAGCAGCTTAGGGGGACAAAAAGGTGGCTACACCTTC	CASSLGGQKGGYTF
TRBV20-1	TRBD1	.	TRBJ2-7	TGCAGTGCCACCGACAGGGGCTACGACGAGCAGTACTTC	CSATDRGYDEQYF
TRBV10-3	.	many	TRBJ1-1	TGTGCCATCAGTGATGGGGTCATGAACACTGAAGCTTTCTTT	CAISDGVMNTEAFF
TRBV12-3/TRBV12-4	.	few	TRBJ2-1	TGTGCCAGCAGTTTGGCAGGGGCCCATGAGCAGTTCTTC	CASSLAGAHEQFF
TRBV4-2	TRBD2	.	TRBJ2-1	TGTGCCAGCAGCCACGGACTAGCGGGTGAGCAGTTCTTC	CASSHGLAGEQFF
TRBV28	.	few	TRBJ2-7	TGTGCCAGCAGTTCACCGGGACCGAAGTACGAGCAGTACTTC	CASSSPGPKYEQYF
TRBV29-1	TRBD2	.	TRBJ2-5	TGCAGCGTCCCCTCGGGGGGGGCGCGGGAGACCCAGTACTTC	CSVPSGGARETQYF
TRBV20-1	.	few	TRBJ1-1	TGCAGTGCTCTCGGGGGGAACACTGAAGCTTTCTTT	CSALGGNTEAFF
TRBV5-1	.	.	TRBJ2-1	TGCGCCAGCAGCCACGCCTCGGGGAAACCCTACAATGAGCAGTTCTTC	CASSHASGKPYNEQFF
TRBV20-1	TRBD2	few	TRBJ2-1	TGCAGTGCTAGAGGGACTAGCGGGAAATACAATGAGCAGTTCTTC	CSARGTSGKYNEQFF
TRBV20-1	.	.	TRBJ1-1	TGCAGTGCTACCGTGGGAGGGCCGAACACTGAAGCTTTCTTT	CSATVGGPNTEAFF
TRBV15	.	few	TRBJ1-4	TGTGCCACCAGCAGAGATTTAGGGGCCTCAACTAATGAAAAACTGTTTTTT	CATSRDLGASTNEKLFF
TRBV18	TRBD1	.	TRBJ2-1	TGTGCCAGCTCACCGAAGGACAGGGCCTCCTCCTACAATGAGCAGTTCTTC	CASSPKDRASSYNEQFF
TRBV5-1	TRBD2	few	TRBJ2-1	TGCGCCAGCAGCTTGCCGGGACTAGCACACAATGAGCAGTTCTTC	CASSLPGLAHNEQFF
TRBV20-1	.	few	TRBJ2-3	TGCAGTGGGCAGACCTCCACAGATACGCAGTATTTT	CSGQTSTDTQYF
TRBV5-8	TRBD2	few	TRBJ2-3	TGTGCCAGCAGCATGGGGGGGTCTAGAGCGTTCACAGATACGCAGTATTTT	CASSMGGSRAFTDTQYF
TRBV5-1	.	.	TRBJ1-1	TGCGCCAGCAGCTTGGGTACGAGGTCTGAAGCTTTCTTT	CASSLGTRSEAFF
TRBV28	.	.	TRBJ2-1	TGTGCCAGCAGGCCCCGGGACTCCAGGGGTGGGCAGTTCTTC	CASRPRDSRGGQFF
TRBV5-1	TRBD1	.	TRBJ2-3	TGCGCCAGCAGCAGGGACAGGTTAGGGGTAAATACGCAGTATTTT	CASSRDRLGVNTQYF
TRBV12-3/TRBV12-4	TRBD2	.	TRBJ2-5	TGTGCCAGCAGCTTCTATCCGGGACTAGTCCAAGAGACCCAGTACTTC	CASSFYPGLVQETQYF
TRBV20-1	TRBD1	few	TRBJ2-7	TGCAGTGCTACCCAGACAGGGTACGAGCAGTACTTC	CSATQTGYEQYF
TRBV20-1	.	.	TRBJ2-5	TGCAGTGCTAGACACCCCTGGCTGTTTCAAGAGACCCAGTACTTC	CSARHPWLFQETQYF
TRBV20-1	.	many	TRBJ1-1	TGCAGTGCTAGAGATTGGAAGGTGAACACTGAAGCTTTCTTT	CSARDWKVNTEAFF
TRBV6-2/TRBV6-3	.	.	TRBJ1-1	TGTGCCAGCAGTTACTCCCGAAGGGTGGCTGAAGCTTTCTTT	CASSYSRRVAEAFF
TRBV20-1	.	.	TRBJ2-7	TGCAGTGCTAGCGGGCCAGGTCTCAAGCAGTACTTC	CSASGPGLKQYF
TRBV7-9	.	many	TRBJ1-2	TGTGCCAGCAGCTTAGGCGGGCCCTACTATGGCTACACCTTC	CASSLGGPYYGYTF
TRBV20-1	TRBD1	.	TRBJ2-2	TGCAGTGCTTTGGACAGGGTTAACACCGGGCAGCTGTTTTTT	CSALDRVNTGQLFF
TRBV15	.	.	TRBJ2-3	TGTGCCACCAGGAGACGGTTAAACACAGATACGCAGTATTTT	CATRRRLNTDTQYF
TRBV20-1	.	.	TRBJ1-4	TGCAGTGCTCTGGGGAGGGAAAAACTGTTTTTT	CSALGREKLFF
TRBV10-2	TRBD1	few	TRBJ2-1	TGCGCCAGCAAACGGGACAGGTCCTACAATGAGCAGTTCTTC	CASKRDRSYNEQFF
TRBV7-9	.	many	TRBJ2-7	TGTGCCAGCAGCTTAATGGGCCTCTCCTACGAGCAGTACTTC	CASSLMGLSYEQYF
TRBV25-1	.	many	TRBJ2-7	TGTGCCAGCAGTGGGGGCCGAGCCTACTCCTACGAGCAGTACTTC	CASSGGRAYSYEQYF
TRBV29-1	.	few	TRBJ2-3	TGCAGCGTTGACCCCACGCAACAACATACGCAGTATTTT	CSVDPTQQHTQYF
TRBV10-3	.	few	TRBJ2-4	TGTGCCATCAGTGAGTCTCCAGGGGTTCAGTACTTC	CAISESPGVQYF
TRBV4-3	.	.	TRBJ1-2	TGCGCCAGCGGGGAGCCTGACTATGGCTACACCTTC	CASGEPDYGYTF
TRBV12-3/TRBV12-4	TRBD1	few	TRBJ1-1	TGTGCCAGCAGTGTCCACAGGGGCATGAACACTGAAGCTTTCTTT	CASSVHRGMNTEAFF
TRBV29-1	.	.	TRBJ2-5	TGCAGCGTTGTGGCGACAGACTTCCAAGAGACCCAGTACTTC	CSVVATDFQETQYF
TRBV7-9	TRBD1	.	TRBJ1-1	TGTGCCAGCAGCCGGGGGACAGGGGTTGAAGCTTTCTTT	CASSRGTGVEAFF
TRBV20-1	.	few	TRBJ2-5	TGCAGTGGACGGTCAGGCGGAGAGACCCAGTACTTC	CSGRSGGETQYF
TRBV4-3	.	.	TRBJ1-3	TGCGCCAGCAGCCAAAGGTCCCCCGGAAACACCATATATTTT	CASSQRSPGNTIYF
TRBV5-1	.	.	TRBJ2-7	TGCGCCAGCAGCCTAATATACTTGGGGTTCAAGCGCTCAGCCTACGAGCAGTACTTC	CASSLIYLGFKRSAYEQYF
TRBV12-3/TRBV12-4	.	few	TRBJ1-1	TGTGCCAGCAGTTTAGACCTTTTGGGGGACGCCCACACTGAAGCTTTCTTT	CASSLDLLGDAHTEAFF
TRBV20-1	.	.	TRBJ2-1	TGCAGCCTTCCCCCTTTAGGCAATGAGCAGTTCTTC	CSLPPLGNEQFF
TRBV18	.	few	TRBJ1-1	TGTGCCAGCTCACCACAGCTTGAGATGAACACTGAAGCTTTCTTT	CASSPQLEMNTEAFF
TRBV20-1	.	.	TRBJ2-1	TGCAGTGCCGCTAGAGAAAGGGGCAGGGACAATGAGCAGTTCTTC	CSAARERGRDNEQFF
TRBV4-3	.	.	TRBJ2-7	TGCGCCAGCAGCCAAGGGCAGCGGAGGAGCTCCTACGAGCAGTACTTC	CASSQGQRRSSYEQYF
TRBV9	.	few	TRBJ1-1	TGTGCCAGCAGCCCCTGGGGGGCCACTGAAGCTTTCTTT	CASSPWGATEAFF